Given below is one T cell receptor (beta chain) in context. There is no known antigen for this receptor. No qualities accompany the bases; no much larger clone lies one base away. CDR3 length: 15 amino acids, cysteine to phenylalanine. This entry keeps only the CDR3 DNA: 45 bases, framed from base 1. V sheds 6 bases and J sheds 0 bases, leaving 12 bases between their ends. CDR1 is given as SGHTA and CDR2 as FQGNSA, both from the germline V gene. The collaborating institutions used their own protocols to collect whole blood in K2EDTA tubes. For TCRbeta analysis, collaborators shipped samples as frozen whole blood, isolated PBMCs, or DNA extracted from either of those sample types. TCRbeta CDR3 regions were amplified from genomic DNA using the immunoSEQ Assay, a bias-controlled multiplex PCR. The original pipeline was this. Within the assay, amplification of reference gene primers was used to estimate how many nucleated cells each sample contained. Sequence reads were collapsed and filtered to measure the absolute abundance of every unique TCRbeta CDR3 rearrangement. For each sample, productive Simpson clonality was calculated as the square root of Simpson's diversity index over productive rearrangements. TCRdb holds this immuneACCESS table with in-frame rearrangements only. Some clones are missing; in checked studies, unresolved V genes explain under half, and the rest has no known cause. D and trimming come from the DNA, and the V and J calls and clone size come from that table. This sample lists 120,000 to 150,000 clones; around 80% were detected once. The ten biggest clones cover around 13% of the sample.

The sample comes from a study of blood T cell repertoires in COVID-19 (dated by TCRdb to between 2020 and 2021). General notes on the study: Samples covering the acute and convalescent phases of COVID-19 were provided by collaborators in the United States, Italy and Spain. A de-identified subject ID, COVID-19 status, age in years and sex were almost always included in the sample metadata. HLA class I and class II types, where available, came from metadata supplied by the sample provider rather than from assay-based typing. The samples were drawn from the first 160 participants of the ongoing ImmuneRACE study and from more than 1,000 subjects provided by 6 global collaborators. Subjects who had been exposed to COVID-19, were actively infected with it, or had recovered from it provided the deeply sampled blood TCRbeta repertoires that made up the dataset. A freely available public database, intended as a resource for researchers studying the immune response to SARS-CoV-2, is where the repertoires were released. The material from the prospective study consisted of cDNA or gDNA derived from T cells, B-cell-depleted T cells, or PBMCs.

The full study reports these points: The quantity of clinical and demographic metadata differed by source and by participant and was supplied without curation.

This clonotype was obtained from a man older than 75 with acute or convalescent COVID-19. The sample comprised peripheral blood. Rearrangement joined TRBV7-2 to TRBJ1-3; the D gene remains uncertain. The DNA sequence reads TGTGCCAGCAGTATAGGAGGCCTCTCTGGAAACACCATATATTTT. The encoded protein is CASSIGGLSGNTIYF.